The 24 T cell receptor beta chains below all came from one sample that was sequenced in a study of cytomegalovirus exposure and HLA in healthy donors. Amplification used 60 Vbeta primers and 13 Jbeta primers. The table came from immunoSEQ multiplex PCR; TCRdb's copy has only in-frame clones and leaves some out. The repertoire holds 150,000 to 200,000 clones, with roughly 84% as singletons. The specimen was PBMCs. These receptors all come from a young man in good health and CMV-seronegative.

V gene TRBV9 combines with J gene TRBJ2-1, with a weak D call TRBD2 (6 bases). CDR3 size: 14 residues. Germline values: CDR1 SGDLS, CDR2 YYNGEE. Trimming stripped 0 bases from V and 6 bases from J, with 10 bases between. CDR3 residues: CASSVDGGGNEQFF. In DNA, the CDR3 is TGTGCCAGCAGCGTAGATGGGGGAGGCAATGAGCAGTTCTTC. Drawing the rest from reference TRBV9 and TRBJ2-1, the complete variable domain is DSGVTQTPKHLITATGQRVTLRCSPRSGDLSVYWYQQSLDQGLQFLIQYYNGEERAKGNILERFSAQQFPDLHSELNLSSLELGDSALYFCASSVDGGGNEQFFGPGTRLTVL.

The chain combines TRBV10-2 with TRBJ2-7; TRBD1 is a possible D gene (6 bases). This CDR3 is built from 13 residues. V dropped 5 bases and J dropped 4 bases, with 12 bases sitting between them. Germline lookup yields CDR1 WSHSY and CDR2 SAAADI. CDR3 sequence: CASSTGSPYEQYF. DNA of the CDR3: TGCGCCAGCAGTACAGGGTCCCCTTACGAGCAGTACTTC.

The chain has TRBV7-8 and TRBJ2-7; 9 positions agree with TRBD1. The CDR3 is made up of 16 amino acids. Germline values: CDR1 SGHVS, CDR2 FQNEAQ. V lost 1 base, J lost 1 base, and 5 bases stayed unmatched. The CDR3 DNA follows: TGTGCCAGCAGCTTAGTTCTGGGGACAGGGTCCTACGAGCAGTACTTC. It is translated as CASSLVLGTGSYEQYF.

This chain uses TRBV11-3 with TRBJ1-1; TRBD1 agrees at 8 bases. Germline V gives CDR1 SGHNT, CDR2 YENEEA. The CDR3 extends over 15 amino acids. The ends lost 5 bases at V and 1 base at J; junction bases unmatched: 6. The CDR3 region is CASSQEGTGNTEAFF. The CDR3 region has the DNA TGTGCCAGCAGCCAAGAAGGGACAGGGAACACTGAAGCTTTCTTT.

The J gene is TRBJ1-3, the V gene TRBV4-1; the D gene is possibly TRBD1 (5 bases). Germline CDR1 and CDR2: MGHRA and YSYEKL. CDR3 size: 16 residues. Deletions cut 4 bases from V and 0 bases from J, with 13 bases between. Written as DNA, the CDR3 is TGCGCCAGCAGCCTCGCGGGGGGGGGCTCTGGAAACACCATATATTTT. Protein: CASSLAGGGSGNTIYF.

This clone was seen a single time. CDR3 loop: CASSQKVLGTSGGTDTQYF. Written as DNA, the CDR3 is TGTGCCAGCAGCCAAAAGGTCCTCGGTACTAGCGGGGGGACAGATACGCAGTATTTT. The genes are TRBV4-2 and TRBJ2-3; 12 nucleotides align to TRBD2. V was pared by 2 bases and J by 3 bases, with 12 bases of the junction left unmatched. The CDR3 sequence is 19 residues long. In germline, CDR1 is LGHNA, CDR2 YNFKEQ.

The chain couples TRBV19 to TRBJ2-4; 8 bases line up with TRBD2. After removal of 3 bases from V and 0 bases from J, the junction contained 10 bases not matched to a gene. The CDR3 extends over 18 amino acids. Germline V gives CDR1 LNHDA, CDR2 SQIVND (reference sequence). CDR3: CASSMGSGGLGAKNIQYF. The CDR3 bases are TGTGCCAGTAGTATGGGAAGCGGGGGTTTGGGAGCCAAAAACATTCAGTACTTC.

This chain uses TRBV6-1 with TRBJ2-7; D may be TRBD2 (5 bases). The CDR3 sequence is 16 residues long. Germline CDR1 and CDR2: MNHNS and SASEGT. Trimming shortened V by 0 bases and J by 0 bases, and 12 bases separated the two germline ends. CDR3: CASSEAGPGNSYEQYF. In nucleotides, the CDR3 is TGTGCCAGCAGTGAAGCAGGGCCGGGAAACTCCTACGAGCAGTACTTC.

The chain joins TRBV19 to TRBJ1-6; perhaps TRBD1 as D (6 bases). From germline, CDR1 is LNHDA and CDR2 SQIVND (reference sequence). This CDR3 spans 15 amino acids. Trimming cost V 6 bases and J 7 bases, with 16 bases left between them. As DNA, the CDR3 is TGTGCCAGTAGACTGGACAGAAGCGGCAATTCACCCCTCCACTTT. This codes for CASRLDRSGNSPLHF.

The chain links TRBV11-3 to TRBJ1-1; D is uncertain. Per germline, CDR1 SGHNT and CDR2 YENEEA. The CDR3 has 14 residues. The V and J ends lost 0 bases and 5 bases respectively, with 10 bases between them. DNA of the CDR3: TGTGCCAGCAGCTTAGACCCACCCGGGACTGAAGCTTTCTTT. Its translation is CASSLDPPGTEAFF.

This chain joins TRBV13 and TRBJ2-5; TRBD1 matches 8 bases. The germline CDR1 and CDR2 sequences are PRHDT and FYEKMQ (reference sequence). CDR3 length equals 15 residues. With V trimmed by 5 bases and J by 7 bases, 12 bases remained unmatched. CDR3 in amino acids: CASSPAGGPTGTQYF. CDR3 sequence (DNA): TGTGCCAGCAGCCCGGCAGGGGGCCCGACGGGGACCCAGTACTTC.

Note on this clone: At one end the junction does not follow the germline gene, possibly because of a read error. This rearrangement joins TRBV7-7 to TRBJ2-6, with D possibly matching TRBD2 (5 bases). The CDR3 is 18 residues long. Germline values: CDR1 SSHAT, CDR2 FNYEAQ (reference sequence). This CDR3 is CASSPGGLGSSGANVLTF. CDR3 DNA sequence: TGTGCTAGCAGCCCAGGCGGACTCGGAAGCTCTGGGGCCAACGTCCTGACTTTC.

The chain joins TRBV7-2 to TRBJ2-5; maybe TRBD2 (5 bases). The ends were cut back, 2 bases at V and 4 bases at J, with 8 bases in the middle. This CDR3 is built from 13 residues. Germline V gene sequence: CDR1 SGHTA, CDR2 FQGNSA. The CDR3 spells CASSLPSRETQYF. CDR3 DNA sequence: TGTGCCAGCAGCTTACCTAGCAGAGAGACCCAGTACTTC.

V usage is TRBV5-5 and J usage is TRBJ2-7; D is ambiguous. The germline CDR1 and CDR2 sequences are SGHKS and YYEKEE (reference sequence). V was cut by 0 bases and J by 2 bases, with 6 bases left in between. The CDR3 loop spans 13 amino acids. DNA for the CDR3: TGTGCCAGCAGCTTGGGTCCAGCCTACGAGCAGTACTTC. Its translation: CASSLGPAYEQYF.

The genes are TRBV5-6 and TRBJ1-6; TRBD1 agrees at 7 bases. V shed 4 bases, J shed 6 bases, and the junction held 10 bases outside the gene matches. CDR1 is SGHDT, CDR2 YYEEEE, per germline. CDR3 length: 16 amino acids. The CDR3 loop is CASSNPVGGSNSPLHF. The CDR3 coding sequence is TGTGCCAGCAGCAACCCGGTAGGGGGCTCTAATTCACCCCTCCACTTT.

The chain joins TRBV4-1 to TRBJ1-2; 9 positions agree with TRBD1. Germline V CDR1 and CDR2: MGHRA, YSYEKL. The CDR3 length is 15 residues. V lost 0 bases to trimming and J lost 4 bases; unmatched junction nucleotides: 3. CDR3 DNA: TGCGCCAGCAGCCAAGAAACAGGGGGCGGCTATGGCTACACCTTC. Its translation: CASSQETGGGYGYTF.

The rearrangement links TRBV29-1 to TRBJ1-1; 8 bases are shared with TRBD1. V shed 1 base and J 3 bases; nucleotides not matched to a gene: 1. The germline CDR1 and CDR2 sequences are SQVTM and ANQGSEA. CDR3 length: 13 residues. This chain's CDR3 is CSVEGTGYTEAFF. The CDR3 bases are TGCAGCGTTGAAGGGACAGGGTACACTGAAGCTTTCTTT.

The genes are TRBV7-2 and TRBJ2-5; D may be TRBD2 (6 bases). Germline values: CDR1 SGHTA, CDR2 FQGNSA. The CDR3 is 14 residues long. V lost 1 base to trimming and J lost 5 bases, with 11 bases between them. CDR3 bases: TGTGCCAGCAGCTTAGGTGCAGGAGGGGAGACCCAGTACTTC. It translates to CASSLGAGGETQYF. Drawing the rest from reference TRBV7-2 and TRBJ2-5, the complete variable domain is GAGVSQSPSNKVTEKGKDVELRCDPISGHTALYWYRQSLGQGLEFLIYFQGNSAPDKSGLPSDRFSAERTGGSVSTLTIQRTQQEDSAVYLCASSLGAGGETQYFGPGTRLLVL.

The V gene is TRBV5-5, the J gene TRBJ1-5, with 9 bases lining up with TRBD1. With 0 bases clipped from V and 3 bases from J, the junction kept 10 bases outside the gene matches. The germline gives CDR1 SGHKS, CDR2 YYEKEE (reference sequence). The CDR3 spans 18 residues. The chain's CDR3 is CASSLGAGQGLINQPQHF. CDR3 DNA sequence: TGTGCCAGCAGCTTGGGGGCGGGACAGGGATTGATCAATCAGCCCCAGCATTTT.

The chain uses TRBV4-2 and TRBJ2-3; no definite D call. Germline V CDR1 and CDR2: LGHNA, YNFKEQ. Trimming took 3 bases from V and 3 from J, leaving 13 bases between them. The CDR3 totals 15 residues. CDR3 in DNA: TGTGCCAGCAGCCAGGCCAGCGTAAAGACAGATACGCAGTATTTT. The encoded protein is CASSQASVKTDTQYF.

The V call is TRBV9, the J call TRBJ2-4; TRBD2 matches at 9 bases. The CDR3 sequence is 17 residues long. V lost 4 bases, J lost 3 bases, and 11 bases stayed unmatched. Germline values: CDR1 SGDLS, CDR2 YYNGEE. CDR3 coding DNA: TGTGCCAGCAGCCAACGTGCGGGGGGGCTAGGCAAAAACATTCAGTACTTC. As protein: CASSQRAGGLGKNIQYF. Combining the CDR3 with reference TRBV9 and TRBJ2-4 gives the whole variable domain DSGVTQTPKHLITATGQRVTLRCSPRSGDLSVYWYQQSLDQGLQFLIQYYNGEERAKGNILERFSAQQFPDLHSELNLSSLELGDSALYFCASSQRAGGLGKNIQYFGAGTRLSVL.

The gene calls are TRBV28 and TRBJ2-1; 7 nucleotides line up with TRBD1. CDR1 MDHEN and CDR2 SYDVKM come from the germline V gene. The CDR3 contains 14 residues. Unmatched junction bases numbered 10, after V lost 5 bases and J lost 9 bases. CDR3 region: CASSLRGTEPEQFF. The CDR3 DNA follows: TGTGCCAGCAGTCTAAGAGGGACAGAACCTGAGCAGTTCTTC.

This chain links TRBV29-1 with TRBJ2-5; weak D call: TRBD1 (6 bases). The CDR3 is 12 residues long. Trimming removed 3 bases from V and 4 bases from J, with 9 bases in between. From germline, CDR1 is SQVTM and CDR2 ANQGSEA. The CDR3 region has the DNA TGCAGCGTTGATAAAGGGGGAGAGACCCAGTACTTC. Translation: CSVDKGGETQYF.

The chain links TRBV19 to TRBJ2-7; D possibly corresponds to TRBD2 (6 bases). The CDR3 has 15 amino acids. In germline, CDR1 is LNHDA, CDR2 SQIVND (reference sequence). V lost 5 bases and J lost 0, with 14 bases in between. This CDR3 is CASSPGGAASYEQYF. For the CDR3, the DNA is TGTGCCAGTAGTCCCGGAGGGGCCGCCTCCTACGAGCAGTACTTC. The whole variable domain, remainder taken from reference TRBV19 and TRBJ2-7, is DGGITQSPKYLFRKEGQNVTLSCEQNLNHDAMYWYRQDPGQGLRLIYYSQIVNDFQKGDIAEGYSVSREKKESFPLTVTSAQKNPTAFYLCASSPGGAASYEQYFGPGTRLTVT.